The 26 T cell receptor beta chains given below trace back to one sample, sequenced in a study of response to subunit inactivated influenza vaccine. TCRdb itself ran the RT-PCR reads through MiXCR, one entry per CDR3 protein. The sample includes some 640,000 distinct CDR3 sequences, approximately 15% seen only once; the top ten take roughly 6.4%. The sample in question was PBMCs from blood, obtained 14 days before vaccination. All receptors come from a man aged 50-60 years who received an inactivated influenza vaccine.

This chain connects TRBV27 to TRBJ1-1; D may be TRBD1 (5 bases). There are 15 residues in the CDR3. Germline values: CDR1 MNHEY, CDR2 SMNVEV (reference sequence). Trimming took 5 bases from V and 1 from J, leaving 14 bases between them. CDR3 sequence (DNA): TGTGCCAGCAGTCGCGACGTGAGGGGGAACACTGAAGCTTTCTTT. This gives the protein CASSRDVRGNTEAFF.

V and J are TRBV18 and TRBJ2-2; D is unresolved. V dropped 0 bases and J dropped 2 bases, with 7 bases sitting between them. Germline V lookup: CDR1 KGHSH, CDR2 LQKENI. The CDR3 extends over 15 amino acids. The CDR3 nucleotides read TGTGCCAGCTCACCACCCGGACCTAACACCGGGGAGCTGTTTTTT. Amino acid sequence: CASSPPGPNTGELFF.

The sample holds many counts of this clonotype. This sequence joins TRBV7-2 and TRBJ2-7; D remains ambiguous. The CDR3 has 13 residues. Germline V gene lookup returns CDR1 SGHTA and CDR2 FQGNSA. V was cut by 2 bases and J by 0 bases, with 5 bases left in between. The CDR3 coding sequence is TGTGCCAGCAGCTTACTTGACTCCTACGAGCAGTACTTC. It encodes CASSLLDSYEQYF.

The sample holds a few counts of this clonotype. The genes are TRBV20-1 and TRBJ2-1; no firm D call. Trimming took 0 bases from V and 7 from J, leaving 10 bases between them. Germline V gene lookup returns CDR1 DFQATT and CDR2 SNEGSKA (reference sequence). The CDR3 is made up of 13 amino acids. In nucleotides, the CDR3 is TGCAGTGCTAGAGACCCCATAGTTAATGAGCAGTTCTTC. It codes for CSARDPIVNEQFF.

The rearrangement links TRBV2 to TRBJ2-1; 8 bases map to TRBD2. CDR1 is SNHLY, CDR2 FYNNEI, per germline. This CDR3 is 15 amino acids long. With 6 bases clipped from V and 6 bases from J, the junction kept 10 bases outside the gene matches. The CDR3: CASRVVAGTGNEQFF. CDR3 DNA sequence: TGTGCCAGCAGGGTCGTAGCGGGAACTGGCAATGAGCAGTTCTTC.

This sequence joins TRBV28 and TRBJ1-3, with D maybe TRBD1 (6 bases). The germline CDR1 and CDR2 sequences are MDHEN and SYDVKM. Trimming took 8 bases from V and 0 from J, leaving 11 bases between them. The CDR3 totals 14 residues. The CDR3, as DNA: TGTGCCAGCCAAGACAGGTCCTCTGGAAACACCATATATTTT. The encoded protein is CASQDRSSGNTIYF. The full variable domain, in which reference TRBV28 and TRBJ1-3 provide the parts outside the CDR3, is DVKVTQSSRYLVKRTGEKVFLECVQDMDHENMFWYRQDPGLGLRLIYFSYDVKMKEKGDIPEGYSVSREKKERFSLILESASTNQTSMYLCASQDRSSGNTIYFGEGSWLTVV.

This chain uses TRBV5-6 with TRBJ2-7; no reliable D call. V shed 0 bases and J shed 7 bases, with 14 bases lying between them. The CDR3 runs to 14 residues. The V gene's germline CDR1 is SGHDT and CDR2 YYEEEE. CDR3 nucleotides: TGTGCCAGCAGCTTGGCCGGTTGGGATTGGGAGCAGTACTTC. It specifies CASSLAGWDWEQYF. Using reference TRBV5-6 and TRBJ2-7 for the parts outside the CDR3, the full variable domain is DAGVTQSPTHLIKTRGQQVTLRCSPKSGHDTVSWYQQALGQGPQFIFQYYEEEERQRGNFPDRFSGHQFPNYSSELNVNALLLGDSALYLCASSLAGWDWEQYFGPGTRLTVT.

This clonotype has only a few counts. This chain links TRBV10-3 with TRBJ2-1; 7 bases are shared with TRBD2. The CDR3 runs to 13 residues. In germline, CDR1 is ENHRY, CDR2 SYGVKD. The CDR3 is CAGGSSSYNEQFF. The CDR3 DNA sequence: TGTGCGGGGGGGTCGAGCTCCTACAATGAGCAGTTCTTC.

V usage is TRBV7-7 and J usage is TRBJ2-5; 8 nucleotides match TRBD1. V was clipped by 5 bases and J by 3 bases; unmatched bases: 5. The germline CDR1 and CDR2 sequences are SSHAT and FNYEAQ (reference sequence). There are 14 residues in the CDR3. In nucleotides, the CDR3 is TGTGCCAGCAGCCGGACAGGGCTTAAAGAGACCCAGTACTTC. This codes for CASSRTGLKETQYF.

A few counts support this clonotype. This rearrangement joins TRBV12-3 or TRBV12-4 to TRBJ2-1; D is perhaps TRBD2 (6 bases). V lost 7 bases and J lost 9, with 19 bases in between. This CDR3 is 14 amino acids long. CDR3 coding DNA: TGTGCCAGCACCCTTTTGGGTTACGGGGGTGAGCAGTTCTTC. Translating gives CASTLLGYGGEQFF.

The V gene is TRBV7-2, the J gene TRBJ2-7, with D perhaps matching TRBD1 (6 bases). The length of the CDR3 is 14 residues. CDR1 and CDR2 (germline): SGHTA, FQGNSA. Trimming took off 3 bases at V and 3 bases at J, with 12 bases between the two ends. CDR3 protein: CASSFSRDNYEQYF. The CDR3 coding sequence is TGTGCCAGCAGCTTCTCCCGGGACAACTACGAGCAGTACTTC.

This clonotype occurred a few times. The V gene is TRBV18, the J gene TRBJ2-7; the match to TRBD1 covers 7 bases. The V gene's germline CDR1 is KGHSH and CDR2 LQKENI. The junction had 6 bases not matched to a gene; V was cut back by 3 bases and J by 7 bases. The CDR3 is made up of 13 amino acids. CDR3 sequence reads: CASSPSGQREQYF. In DNA form, the CDR3 reads TGTGCCAGCTCACCCTCGGGACAGAGAGAGCAGTACTTC.

Ten or more counts support this clonotype. The rearrangement joins TRBV5-6 to TRBJ2-7; possibly TRBD1 or TRBD2 for D (5 bases each). Trimming pared 3 bases from V and 5 bases from J, leaving 12 bases between. Germline V gene lookup returns CDR1 SGHDT and CDR2 YYEEEE. CDR3 length: 13 amino acids. The CDR3: CASSSGTQNEQYF. The DNA of the CDR3 is TGTGCCAGCAGCTCCGGGACCCAGAACGAGCAGTACTTC.

This sequence joins TRBV10-3 and TRBJ2-1, with D uncertain. The V end was cut by 9 bases, the J end by 8 bases, with 14 bases between. Germline V CDR1 and CDR2: ENHRY, SYGVKD. The CDR3 has 12 amino acids. Here the CDR3 DNA reads TGTGCCATAGCTGACGGAATAGATGAGCAGTTCTTC. It translates to CAIADGIDEQFF.

This clonotype was found a few times. J is TRBJ1-4 and V is TRBV6-1; TRBD1 matches at 7 bases. CDR1 and CDR2 from the germline V gene are MNHNS and SASEGT. Trimming cost V 5 bases and J 5 bases; bases outside gene matches: 11. The CDR3 covers 16 residues. The CDR3 is CASSQTQGELNEKLFF. The CDR3 region has the DNA TGTGCCAGCAGTCAGACTCAGGGGGAATTGAATGAAAAACTGTTTTTT.

This clonotype was counted at least ten times. The rearrangement joins TRBV20-1 to TRBJ2-1, with D possibly being TRBD1 (5 bases). The germline gives CDR1 DFQATT, CDR2 SNEGSKA (reference sequence). V was shortened by 1 base and J by 0 bases, with 13 bases between the two germline ends. CDR3 size: 16 residues. For the CDR3, the DNA is TGCAGTGCTAGAGCCCCACAGGCAAGCTCCTACAATGAGCAGTTCTTC. Translated: CSARAPQASSYNEQFF.

V is TRBV4-2 and J is TRBJ2-3; 8 nucleotides agree with TRBD2. The CDR3 is made up of 17 amino acids. Germline CDR1 LGHNA, CDR2 YNFKEQ. V shed 2 bases, J shed 1 base, and the junction held 8 bases outside the gene matches. CDR3 residues: CASSQTLAGFGTDTQYF. In DNA form, the CDR3 reads TGTGCCAGCAGCCAAACCCTAGCGGGTTTTGGCACAGATACGCAGTATTTT.

The chain combines TRBV6-1 with TRBJ1-2; D is possibly TRBD1 (5 bases). Trimming stripped 8 bases from V and 6 bases from J, with 16 bases between. The CDR3 is 13 residues long. Germline V gene lookup returns CDR1 MNHNS and CDR2 SASEGT. The CDR3 is CASSEGQNNGYTF. The CDR3 bases are TGTGCCAGCTCTGAGGGGCAGAACAATGGCTACACCTTC.

This clonotype was observed a handful of times. The J gene is TRBJ2-7, the V gene TRBV15; 9 nucleotides align to TRBD1. The length of the CDR3 is 14 residues. Germline CDR1 and CDR2: LNHNV and YYDKDF (reference sequence). V was clipped by 4 bases and J by 6 bases; unmatched bases: 7. In nucleotides, the CDR3 is TGTGCCACCAGCATAACAGGGGGCTGGGTCGAGCAGTACTTC. Its translation: CATSITGGWVEQYF.

V and J are TRBV4-1 and TRBJ2-2; 8 nucleotides match TRBD2. V shed 1 base, J shed 5 bases, and the junction held 21 bases outside the gene matches. Germline CDR1 and CDR2: MGHRA and YSYEKL. CDR3 length: 21 amino acids. CDR3 protein: CASSQVHSGSGSFLSTGELFF. The CDR3, as DNA: TGCGCCAGCAGCCAAGTTCATTCAGGGAGCGGGAGTTTTTTGAGTACCGGGGAGCTGTTTTTT.

This clonotype appeared a few times. V and J are TRBV4-3 and TRBJ2-7; D is possibly TRBD2 (7 bases). V shed 0 bases and J shed 4 bases, with 13 bases lying between them. The CDR3 is 15 amino acids. Germline values: CDR1 LGHNA, CDR2 YSLEER. The CDR3 DNA is TGCGCCAGCAGCCAAGAATGGGGGGGCAAATACGAGCAGTACTTC. This encodes CASSQEWGGKYEQYF.

The J gene is TRBJ2-3, the V gene TRBV7-3, with 9 nucleotides matching TRBD2. V gave up 5 bases and J gave up 4 bases; unmatched junction bases: 10. The CDR3 has 16 residues. Germline CDR1 is SGHTA and CDR2 is FQGTGA. The CDR3 loop reads CASSPDLAGRADTQYF. In DNA form, the CDR3 reads TGTGCCAGCAGCCCCGATCTAGCGGGACGAGCAGATACGCAGTATTTT.

The chain uses TRBV13 and TRBJ2-7; D is undetermined. The ends were cut back, 6 bases at V and 0 bases at J, with 9 bases in the middle. Germline V gene lookup returns CDR1 PRHDT and CDR2 FYEKMQ (reference sequence). The CDR3 length is 13 residues. CDR3 nucleotides: TGTGCCAGCAGACCCAGATACTCCTACGAGCAGTACTTC. Amino acids: CASRPRYSYEQYF.

The chain recombines TRBV5-1 with TRBJ2-7; 10 bases match TRBD2. CDR1 is SGHRS and CDR2 is YFSETQ in the germline V gene. Trimming at V came to 4 bases and at J to 3 bases, leaving 7 bases not matched to a gene. The CDR3 totals 15 residues. The CDR3 DNA is TGCGCCAGCAGCCTAGGGACTAGCGCTATCTACGAGCAGTACTTC. It is translated as CASSLGTSAIYEQYF.

The rearrangement joins TRBV3-1 to TRBJ1-4; tentative D call: TRBD1 (5 bases). Germline V lookup: CDR1 LGHDT, CDR2 YNNKEL (reference sequence). There are 14 residues in the CDR3. Between the trimmed V and J ends, which lost 1 base and 15 bases, there was a span of 18 bases. CDR3 DNA: TGTGCCAGCAGCCAAGTGTTCGGGGAACAGGAGGTGTTTTTT. The encoded protein is CASSQVFGEQEVFF.

The table lists this clonotype with a few counts. The V call is TRBV12-3 or TRBV12-4, the J call TRBJ1-5; 7 nucleotides match TRBD1. The CDR3 is 14 residues long. V gave up 7 bases and J gave up 1 base; unmatched junction bases: 4. The CDR3 DNA sequence: TGTGCCAGCATATTACAGGGGAGCAATCAGCCCCAGCATTTT. This codes for CASILQGSNQPQHF.